Below, 6 T cell receptor beta chains from the same sample are listed, as sequenced in a study of shared clonotypes between healthy human individuals. TCRdb keeps only in-frame clones here, not all; method: immunoSEQ multiplex PCR. The sample has about 2.4 million clones; 93% are singletons. Input material: naive CD4+ T cells from PBMCs. Subset indicated: CD45RA+ positively selected. The receptor source for this set is a man between 18 and 29 years old in good health. Some clones in this sample may be carry-over from other donors' samples.

This chain connects TRBV28 to TRBJ1-5; 9 positions match TRBD1. The germline V gene has CDR1 MDHEN and CDR2 SYDVKM. The CDR3 sequence is 15 residues long. With 6 bases clipped from V and 3 bases from J, the junction kept 6 bases outside the gene matches. The CDR3 here is CASSTGQGYNQPQHF. DNA for the CDR3: TGTGCCAGCAGCACTGGACAGGGGTACAATCAGCCCCAGCATTTT.

The genes are TRBV7-9 and TRBJ2-7; D possibly corresponds to TRBD2 (5 bases). The CDR3 length is 17 residues. V was clipped by 5 bases and J by 0 bases, with 20 bases between them. Germline V gives CDR1 SEHNR, CDR2 FQNEAQ (reference sequence). CDR3 nucleotides: TGTGCCAGCAGCCGCAGTTTGCCGGGAACCAGCTCCTACGAGCAGTACTTC. This sequence encodes CASSRSLPGTSSYEQYF.

V gene TRBV5-1 combines with J gene TRBJ2-1; 13 bases agree with TRBD2. CDR1 SGHRS and CDR2 YFSETQ come from the germline V gene. Trimming at V came to 4 bases and at J to 9 bases, leaving 16 bases not matched to a gene. The CDR3 totals 18 residues. The CDR3 DNA is TGCGCCAGCAGCGATCTGTTTACTGGGACTAGCGGGACTAGTGAGCAGTTCTTC. Translating gives CASSDLFTGTSGTSEQFF. Full variable domain (remainder filled in from reference TRBV5-1 and TRBJ2-1): KAGVTQTPRYLIKTRGQQVTLSCSPISGHRSVSWYQQTPGQGLQFLFEYFSETQRNKGNFPGRFSGRQFSNSRSEMNVSTLELGDSALYLCASSDLFTGTSGTSEQFFGPGTRLTVL.

The chain has TRBV11-3 and TRBJ2-2; no definite D call. Germline V CDR1 and CDR2: SGHNT, YENEEA. The CDR3 extends over 13 amino acids. V lost 3 bases, J lost 4 bases, and 6 bases lay in between. CDR3 residues: CASSFGPTGELFF. The CDR3 coding sequence is TGTGCCAGCAGCTTCGGTCCCACCGGGGAGCTGTTTTTT.

The chain carries TRBV7-9 and TRBJ2-7; no definite D call. Germline CDR1 reads SEHNR; CDR2 reads FQNEAQ (reference sequence). There are 15 residues in the CDR3. The ends were cut back, 1 base at V and 1 base at J, with 11 bases in the middle. The CDR3 DNA reads as TGTGCCAGCAGCTTAGTTCCAGGTAGATCCTACGAGCAGTACTTC. Its protein is CASSLVPGRSYEQYF.

J is TRBJ1-5 and V is TRBV6-4; no firm D call. Between the trimmed V and J ends, which lost 3 bases and 6 bases, there was a span of 9 bases. Germline V gene lookup returns CDR1 MRHNA and CDR2 SNTAGT. The CDR3 runs to 13 residues. This CDR3 reads CASSDVIPQPQHF. DNA for the CDR3: TGTGCCAGCAGTGATGTTATACCTCAGCCCCAGCATTTT.